This TCR beta chain was retrieved from a study of cytomegalovirus exposure and HLA in healthy donors. Study-wide results and caveats: TCR beta chains numbering about 160 were designated cytomegalovirus-associated.

Deletions cut 3 bases from V and 2 bases from J, with 4 bases between. Germline lookup yields CDR1 MDHEN and CDR2 SYDVKM. The CDR3 runs to 12 residues. Regarding this clone: Its antigen is unknown. Distinct nucleotide sequences in the sample also encode this CDR3.

With 60 Vbeta and 13 Jbeta primers, the PCR was carried out. Using immunoSEQ multiplex PCR, the repertoire was profiled, and TCRdb retains in-frame clones only, with some absent. The table includes some 130,000 clones, 80% detected once. The clonotype comes from a man aged 30 to 45 in good health and CMV-seronegative. This chain uses TRBV28 with TRBJ1-2; the D is unclear. The specimen sequenced was PBMCs. The CDR3 sequence: CASSLQNYGYTF. CDR3 coding DNA: TGTGCCAGCAGTTTGCAGAACTATGGCTACACCTTC.